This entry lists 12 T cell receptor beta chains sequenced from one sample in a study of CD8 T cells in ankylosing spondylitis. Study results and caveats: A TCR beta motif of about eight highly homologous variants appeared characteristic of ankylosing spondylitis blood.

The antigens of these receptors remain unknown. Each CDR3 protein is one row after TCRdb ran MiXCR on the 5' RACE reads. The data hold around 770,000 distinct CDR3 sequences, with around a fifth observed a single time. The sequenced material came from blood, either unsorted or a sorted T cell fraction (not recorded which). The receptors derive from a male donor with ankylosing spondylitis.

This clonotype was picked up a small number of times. Written as DNA, the CDR3 is TGTGCCAGCAGCCACGGGGGCTTGGACAGGTTGAACACTGAAGCTTTCTTT. This sequence encodes CASSHGGLDRLNTEAFF. The V and J genes are TRBV7-9 and TRBJ1-1, with 7 bases that match TRBD1. Germline V gene data show CDR1 as SEHNR and CDR2 as FQNEAQ (reference sequence). The CDR3 is made up of 17 amino acids. The V and J ends lost 5 bases and 0 bases, in that order; junction bases with no gene match: 12.

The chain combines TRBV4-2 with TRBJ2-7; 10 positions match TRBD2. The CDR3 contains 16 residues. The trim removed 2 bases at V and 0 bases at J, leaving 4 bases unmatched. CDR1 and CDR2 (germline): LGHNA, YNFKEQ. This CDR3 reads CASSQPGLAASYEQYF. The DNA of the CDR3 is TGTGCCAGCAGCCAACCTGGACTAGCGGCCTCCTACGAGCAGTACTTC.

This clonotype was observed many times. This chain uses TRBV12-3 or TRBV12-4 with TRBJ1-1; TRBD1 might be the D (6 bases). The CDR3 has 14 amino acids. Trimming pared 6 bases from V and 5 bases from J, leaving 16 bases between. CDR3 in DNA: TGTGCCAGCAGCCCGGGGGGGCAGGGGACTGAAGCTTTCTTT. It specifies CASSPGGQGTEAFF.

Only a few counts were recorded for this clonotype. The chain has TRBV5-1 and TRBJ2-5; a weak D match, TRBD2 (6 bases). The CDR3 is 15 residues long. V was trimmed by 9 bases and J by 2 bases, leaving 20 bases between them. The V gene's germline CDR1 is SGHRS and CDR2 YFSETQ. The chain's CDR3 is CATAIMGTPQETQYF. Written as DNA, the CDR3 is TGCGCCACCGCGATCATGGGGACTCCTCAAGAGACCCAGTACTTC.

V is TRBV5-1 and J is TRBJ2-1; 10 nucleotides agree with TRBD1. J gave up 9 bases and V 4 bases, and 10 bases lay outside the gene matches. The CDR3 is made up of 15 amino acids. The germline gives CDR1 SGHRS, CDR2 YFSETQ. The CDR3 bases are TGCGCCAGCAGCCTAGGACAGGGGGGCGTTAGTGAGCAGTTCTTC. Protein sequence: CASSLGQGGVSEQFF.

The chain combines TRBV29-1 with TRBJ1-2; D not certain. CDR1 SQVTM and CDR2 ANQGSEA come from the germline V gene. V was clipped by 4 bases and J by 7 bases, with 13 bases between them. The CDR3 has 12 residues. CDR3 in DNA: TGCAGCGTTGTGTCCGTAGAGGGTGGCTACACCTTC. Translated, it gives CSVVSVEGGYTF.

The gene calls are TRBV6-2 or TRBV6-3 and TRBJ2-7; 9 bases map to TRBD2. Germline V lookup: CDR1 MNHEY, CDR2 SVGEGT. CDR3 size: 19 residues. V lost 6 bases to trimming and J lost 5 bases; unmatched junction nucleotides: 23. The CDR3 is CASRPHRRLAALHGNEQYF. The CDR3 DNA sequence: TGTGCCAGCAGACCCCATAGGAGACTAGCGGCCCTCCACGGAAACGAGCAGTACTTC.

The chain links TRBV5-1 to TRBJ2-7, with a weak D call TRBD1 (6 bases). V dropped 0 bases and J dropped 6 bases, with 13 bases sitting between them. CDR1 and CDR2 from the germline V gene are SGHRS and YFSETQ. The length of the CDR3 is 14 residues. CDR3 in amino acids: CASSLGQASGEQYF. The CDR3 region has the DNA TGCGCCAGCAGCTTGGGACAGGCGTCGGGCGAGCAGTACTTC.

In DNA form, the CDR3 reads TGTGCCAGCAGCTTTTTGGGTGCACAGGTGGAAAACACCGGGGAGCTGTTTTTT. Translation gives CASSFLGAQVENTGELFF. The J gene is TRBJ2-2, the V gene TRBV11-1; D is possibly TRBD1 (5 bases). V shed 3 bases and J shed 2 bases, with 19 bases lying between them. Germline V gene lookup returns CDR1 SGHAT and CDR2 FQDESV (reference sequence). CDR3 size: 18 residues.

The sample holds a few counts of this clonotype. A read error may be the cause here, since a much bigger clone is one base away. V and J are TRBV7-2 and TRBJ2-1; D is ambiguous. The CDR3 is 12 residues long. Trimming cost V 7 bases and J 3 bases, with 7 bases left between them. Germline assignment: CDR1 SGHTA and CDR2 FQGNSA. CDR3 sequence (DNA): TGTGCCAGCACCTTGTACTACAATGAGCAGTTCTTC. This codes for CASTLYYNEQFF.

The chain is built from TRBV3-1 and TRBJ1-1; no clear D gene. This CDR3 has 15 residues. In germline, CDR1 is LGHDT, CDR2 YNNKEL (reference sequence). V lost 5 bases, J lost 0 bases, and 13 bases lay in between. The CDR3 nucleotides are TGTGCCAGCAGCACCCAAAGAAAAATGAACACTGAAGCTTTCTTT. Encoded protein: CASSTQRKMNTEAFF.

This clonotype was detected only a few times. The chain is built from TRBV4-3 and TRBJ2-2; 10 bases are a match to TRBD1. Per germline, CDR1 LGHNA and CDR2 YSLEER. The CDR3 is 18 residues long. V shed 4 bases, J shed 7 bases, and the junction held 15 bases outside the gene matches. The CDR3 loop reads CASSLHPPTGGVIGELFF. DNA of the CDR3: TGCGCCAGCAGCCTACACCCACCGACAGGGGGCGTTATCGGGGAGCTGTTTTTT.